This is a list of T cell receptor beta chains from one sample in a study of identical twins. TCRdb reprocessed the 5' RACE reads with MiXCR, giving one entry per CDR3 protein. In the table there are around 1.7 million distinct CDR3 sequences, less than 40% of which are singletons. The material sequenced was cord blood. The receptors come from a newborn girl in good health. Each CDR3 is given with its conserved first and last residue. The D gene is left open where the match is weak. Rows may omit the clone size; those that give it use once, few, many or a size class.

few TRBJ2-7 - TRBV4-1 CASSHPGVSSSYEQYF TGCGCCAGCAGCCACCCAGGGGTATCAAGCTCCTACGAGCAGTACTTC
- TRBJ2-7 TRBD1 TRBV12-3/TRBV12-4 CASSPHLDRVNEQYF TGTGCCAGCAGTCCGCACCTAGACAGGGTAAATGAGCAGTACTTC
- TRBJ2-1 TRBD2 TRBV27 CASSSTSGREQFF TGTGCCAGCAGTTCGACTAGCGGGAGGGAACAGTTCTTC
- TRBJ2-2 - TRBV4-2 CASSQERQGSLAGELFF TGTGCCAGCAGCCAAGAGCGCCAGGGTTCACTGGCCGGGGAGCTGTTTTTT
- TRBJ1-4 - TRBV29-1 CSVSGIATNEKLFF TGCAGCGTTTCTGGAATTGCAACTAATGAAAAACTGTTTTTT
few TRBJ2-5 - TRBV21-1 CASSAQTQYF TGTGCCAGCAGCGCGCAGACCCAGTACTTC
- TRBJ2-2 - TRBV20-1 CSATISYANTGELFF TGCAGTGCTACGATCAGCTACGCGAACACCGGGGAGCTGTTTTTT
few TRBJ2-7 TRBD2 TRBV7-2 CASSLSGRAGNEQYF TGTGCCAGCAGCTTAAGCGGGAGGGCCGGAAACGAGCAGTACTTC
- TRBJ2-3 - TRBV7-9 CASSLVGLLATDTQYF TGTGCCAGCAGCTTAGTGGGCCTACTAGCAACAGATACGCAGTATTTT
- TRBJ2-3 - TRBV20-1 CSARDLGGAHTDTQYF TGCAGTGCTAGAGATCTAGGCGGGGCCCACACAGATACGCAGTATTTT
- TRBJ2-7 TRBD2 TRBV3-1 CASSQSRLAGLTYEQYF TGTGCCAGCAGCCAAAGTCGGCTAGCGGGGTTGACCTACGAGCAGTACTTC
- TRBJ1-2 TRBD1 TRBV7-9 CASSFDIQGSYGYTF TGTGCCAGCAGCTTTGATATACAGGGGAGTTATGGCTACACCTTC
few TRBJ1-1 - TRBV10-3 CAISPRTAMNTEAFF TGTGCCATCAGCCCCAGGACAGCGATGAACACTGAAGCTTTCTTT
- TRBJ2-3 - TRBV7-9 CASSPRPGPSTDTQYF TGTGCCAGCAGCCCCCGGCCAGGTCCTAGCACAGATACGCAGTATTTT
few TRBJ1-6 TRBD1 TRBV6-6 CASSYSTGGSPLHF TGTGCCAGCAGTTACTCGACAGGGGGCTCACCCCTCCACTTT
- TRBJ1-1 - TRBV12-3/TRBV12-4 CASSFGEATEAFF TGTGCCAGCAGTTTCGGGGAAGCGACTGAAGCTTTCTTT
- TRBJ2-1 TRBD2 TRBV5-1 CASSSVVAGGYNEQFF TGCGCCAGCAGCAGCGTGGTAGCGGGGGGATACAATGAGCAGTTCTTC
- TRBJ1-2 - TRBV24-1 CTTSPGPYYGYTF TGTACCACCAGCCCGGGCCCTTACTATGGCTACACCTTC
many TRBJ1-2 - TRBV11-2 CASSLENGNYGYTF TGTGCCAGCAGCTTAGAGAACGGCAACTATGGCTACACCTTC
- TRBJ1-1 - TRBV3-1 CASSQAVLNTEAFF TGTGCCAGCAGCCAAGCTGTCTTGAACACTGAAGCTTTCTTT
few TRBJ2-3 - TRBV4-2 CASSQDPEDTQYF TGTGCCAGCAGCCAAGATCCCGAAGATACGCAGTATTTT
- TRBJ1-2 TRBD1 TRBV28 CAAGMRTGVGYGYTF TGTGCCGCCGGAATGCGGACAGGGGTAGGGTATGGCTACACCTTC
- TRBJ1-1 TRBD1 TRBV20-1 CSARSTGGMNTEAFF TGCAGTGCTAGATCGACAGGGGGCATGAACACTGAAGCTTTCTTT
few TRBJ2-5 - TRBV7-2 CASSLVGREETQYF TGTGCCAGCAGCTTAGTGGGCAGGGAAGAGACCCAGTACTTC
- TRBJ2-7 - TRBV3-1 CASSQEVLPPYEQYF TGTGCCAGCAGCCAAGAGGTACTCCCTCCCTACGAGCAGTACTTC
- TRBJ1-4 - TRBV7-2 CASSQAVWAGGEKLFF TGTGCCAGCAGCCAGGCGGTTTGGGCAGGCGGGGAAAAACTGTTTTTT
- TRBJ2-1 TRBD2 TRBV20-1 CSAIPRGGYEQFF TGCAGTGCCATCCCCCGGGGGGGGTACGAGCAGTTCTTC
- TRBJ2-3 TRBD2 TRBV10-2 CASSEPAGGTDTQYF TGCGCCAGCAGTGAGCCAGCGGGGGGCACAGATACGCAGTATTTT
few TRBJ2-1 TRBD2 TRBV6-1 CASSSSGSPNNEQFF TGTGCCAGCAGTTCTAGCGGGAGCCCGAACAATGAGCAGTTCTTC